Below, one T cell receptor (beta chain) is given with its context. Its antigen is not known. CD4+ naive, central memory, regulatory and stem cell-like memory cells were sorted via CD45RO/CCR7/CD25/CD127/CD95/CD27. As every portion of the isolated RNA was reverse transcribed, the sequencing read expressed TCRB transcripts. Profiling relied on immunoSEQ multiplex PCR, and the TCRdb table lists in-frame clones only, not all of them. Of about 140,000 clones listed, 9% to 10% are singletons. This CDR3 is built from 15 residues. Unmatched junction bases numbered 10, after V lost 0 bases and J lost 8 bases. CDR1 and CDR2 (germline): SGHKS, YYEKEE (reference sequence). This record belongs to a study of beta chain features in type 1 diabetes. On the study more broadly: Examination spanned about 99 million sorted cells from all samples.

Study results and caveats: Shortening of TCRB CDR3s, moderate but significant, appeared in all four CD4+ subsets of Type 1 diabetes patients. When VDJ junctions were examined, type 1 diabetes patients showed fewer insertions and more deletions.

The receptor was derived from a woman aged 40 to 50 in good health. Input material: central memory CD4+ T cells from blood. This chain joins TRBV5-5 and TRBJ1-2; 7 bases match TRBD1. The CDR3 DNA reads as TGTGCCAGCAGCTTGGGTCACGGGACAGTCGGCGGCTACACCTTC. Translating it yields CASSLGHGTVGGYTF.